This TCR beta chain was found in a study of blood T cell repertoires in COVID-19. Looking at the study overall: Some COVID-19 samples were acute and others convalescent; all came from the United States, Italy and Spain. PBMCs, B-cell-depleted T cells, or T cells provided the cDNA or gDNA that made up the material.

In the study's own analysis: Nucleated cell counts were estimated from reference gene primer amplification. The table came from immunoSEQ multiplex PCR; TCRdb's copy has only in-frame clones and leaves some out. V and J calls plus clone size are reproduced from that table; the DNA served to infer D and trimming. The sample consists of tens of thousands of clones, roughly 90% of them appearing once. The CDR3 runs to 12 residues. CDR1 is SNHLY and CDR2 is FYNNEI in the germline V gene. Germline trimming cut 10 bases from V and 4 bases from J; bases unmatched to any gene: 6. The rearrangement links TRBV2 to TRBJ2-7, with 8 positions matching TRBD2. This receptor was obtained from a man between 45 and 60 years old with acute or convalescent COVID-19. Sample: peripheral blood. The CDR3 spells CATGTRRYEQYF. The CDR3 nucleotides read TGTGCCACAGGGACTAGGAGGTACGAGCAGTACTTC.